Presented here are 9 T cell receptor beta chains from one specimen sequenced in a study of preoperative IRX-2 immunotherapy in early breast cancer. Measured with immunoSEQ multiplex PCR; TCRdb has only the in-frame clones, and not every one. The sample has about 37,000 clones; roughly 80% are singletons. Indicated treatment: preoperative locoregional IRX-2 cytokine immunotherapy. Sequenced here: lymph node tissue, sampled after IRX-2 immunotherapy. The receptors originated from a human donor with breast cancer.

The chain has TRBV18 and TRBJ2-7; 13 bases align to TRBD2. Unmatched junction bases numbered 13, after V lost 6 bases and J lost 5 bases. This CDR3 spans 17 amino acids. Germline CDR1 and CDR2: KGHSH and LQKENI. The CDR3 nucleotides read TGTGCCAGCTCCCGACTAGCGGGGGGTCACTCCGGGGACGAGCAGTACTTC. This sequence encodes CASSRLAGGHSGDEQYF.

This clone has just a few counts. The chain couples TRBV29-1 to TRBJ2-7; 12 nucleotides line up with TRBD1. CDR1 is SQVTM, CDR2 ANQGSEA, per germline. The CDR3 extends over 14 amino acids. V lost 5 bases, J lost 3 bases, and 5 bases stayed unmatched. The CDR3 reads CSVSRDRGLYEQYF. CDR3 bases: TGCAGCGTTAGCCGGGACAGGGGGCTCTACGAGCAGTACTTC.

J is TRBJ1-4 and V is TRBV6-8; D remains unclear. CDR1 and CDR2 from the germline V gene are MNHGY and SAAAGT. The CDR3 covers 15 residues. Trimming took 5 bases from V and 0 from J, leaving 10 bases between them. The CDR3 coding sequence is TGTGCCAGCAGTGTCGCCCATGCAACTAATGAAAAACTGTTTTTT. Its protein product is CASSVAHATNEKLFF.

The gene calls are TRBV14 and TRBJ2-3; a weak D match, TRBD2 (6 bases). The CDR3 runs to 13 residues. The germline V gene encodes CDR1 SGHDN and CDR2 FVKESK. V was shortened by 4 bases and J by 6 bases, with 11 bases between the two germline ends. In DNA, the CDR3 is TGTGCCAGCAGCCTATGGGACTTGGATACGCAGTATTTT. Translating gives CASSLWDLDTQYF.

The chain recombines TRBV7-8 with TRBJ1-2; no clear D gene. The CDR3 spans 14 residues. The V end lost 1 base, the J end lost 4 bases, and 10 bases lay between the germline ends. Germline loops: CDR1 SGHVS, CDR2 FQNEAQ. The CDR3 DNA sequence: TGTGCCAGCAGCTTAGACCCCAGGATCTATGGCTACACCTTC. This sequence encodes CASSLDPRIYGYTF.

This clone was seen more than once but under ten times. This chain links TRBV1 with TRBJ2-3. TRBV1 is deemed a pseudogene. The CDR3 has 17 residues. The CDR3: CASSQGSRGPRTDTQYF. The CDR3, as DNA: TGCGCCAGCAGCCAAGGGTCAAGGGGACCTCGCACAGATACGCAGTATTTT.

The chain employs TRBV11-3 and TRBJ2-2; a possible D gene is TRBD2 (7 bases). Deletions cut 3 bases from V and 3 bases from J, with 14 bases between. The CDR3 consists of 16 residues. Germline CDR1 SGHNT, CDR2 YENEEA. The CDR3 region has the DNA TGTGCCAGCAGCTTTGCCGGGGGGCTCGACACCGGGGAGCTGTTTTTT. Translating gives CASSFAGGLDTGELFF.

V usage is TRBV19 and J usage is TRBJ2-1; a possible D gene is TRBD2 (5 bases). The CDR3 extends over 13 amino acids. Trimming cost V 9 bases and J 7 bases, with 16 bases left between them. CDR1 and CDR2 (germline): LNHDA, SQIVND (reference sequence). CDR3 coding DNA: TGTGCCAGCTCCGCGGGCGTTCAGAATGAGCAGTTCTTC. Translated, it gives CASSAGVQNEQFF.

The V call is TRBV7-6, the J call TRBJ2-1; TRBD2 aligns across 9 bases. Germline values: CDR1 SGHVS, CDR2 FNYEAQ. This CDR3 has 14 residues. The trim removed 5 bases at V and 4 bases at J, leaving 3 bases unmatched. For the CDR3, the DNA is TGTGCCAGCAGCGGCAGCGGGGGGTACAATGAGCAGTTCTTC. Translated, it gives CASSGSGGYNEQFF.